A selection of T cell receptor beta chains follows, all from one sample in a study of tumor-infiltrating lymphocytes in primary liver carcinoma. From the multiplex PCR reads, TCRdb called clonotypes with MiXCR, one entry per CDR3 protein. The sample has about 330,000 distinct CDR3 sequences, 65% seen once. The sequenced sample consisted of peripheral blood. These TCRs come from a man aged 35-49 years with primary liver carcinoma and hepatitis B virus infection. Both conserved end residues are part of each CDR3. D genes are given only for firm matches. Only some rows state a clone size, as once, few, many or a class for expanded clones.

v_call	cdr3_length	clone_size	d_call	j_call	cdr3_aa	cdr3_nt
TRBV2	14	-	TRBD1	TRBJ1-5	CASKTGKENQPQHF	TGTGCCAGCAAGACAGGGAAGGAGAATCAGCCCCAGCATTTT
TRBV29-1	16	-	TRBD2	TRBJ2-3	CSVEGGSGGCTDTHYF	TGCAGCGTTGAAGGAGGTAGCGGGGGATGCACAGATACGCACTATTTT
TRBV10-3	15	-	TRBD1	TRBJ1-2	CAISDRAQANYGYTF	TGTGCCATCAGCGACAGGGCCCAAGCTAACTATGGCTACACCTTC
TRBV29-1	16	many	TRBD2	TRBJ2-3	CSVAGLAGERADTQYF	TGCAGCGTGGCTGGACTAGCGGGAGAGCGGGCAGATACGCAGTATTTT
TRBV5-6	16	-	TRBD1	TRBJ1-5	CAGRTGGPYSNQPQHF	TGTGCCGGCAGGACAGGGGGCCCCTATAGCAATCAGCCCCAGCATTTT
TRBV11-2	13	-	-	TRBJ2-5	CACSLALQETQYF	TGTGCCTGCAGCTTAGCACTTCAGGAGACCCAGTACTTC
TRBV12-3/TRBV12-4	20	-	TRBD2	TRBJ2-1	CASSSQVTGTSGYSYNEQFF	TGTGCCAGCAGTTCCCAGGTCACCGGGACTAGCGGATACTCCTACAATGAGCAGTTCTTC
TRBV6-5	12	-	-	TRBJ2-3	CASRTATDTQYF	TGTGCCAGCCGAACAGCCACAGATACGCAGTATTTC
TRBV6-1	16	-	-	TRBJ1-6	CASRRGDTLYNSPFHF	TGTGCCAGTCGGCGGGGCGACACTCTTTATAATTCACCCTTCCACTTT
TRBV19	14	-	-	TRBJ1-2	CASTPMGNNYGYTF	TGTGCCAGTACCCCTATGGGCAATAACTATGGCTACACCTTC
TRBV7-9	16	-	TRBD2	TRBJ2-1	CASSLGTSGSYNEQSF	TGTGCCAGCAGCTTAGGCACTAGCGGGAGCTACAATGAGCAGTCCTTC
TRBV4-1	13	few	TRBD2	TRBJ2-7	CASSLGGYDEQYF	TGCGCCAGCAGCCTCGGGGGGTACGACGAGCAGTACTTC
TRBV7-8	14	-	-	TRBJ2-7	CASSFSNCPYEQYF	TGTGCCAGCAGCTTTTCAAACTGCCCCTACGAGCAGTACTTC
TRBV4-1	15	-	-	TRBJ2-6	CTSSQARPGANVLTF	TGCACCAGCAGCCAAGCCAGACCTGGGGCCAATGTCCTGACTTTC
TRBV11-2	17	-	TRBD1	TRBJ2-7	CASNLDARGQGSYEQYF	TGTGCCAGCAACTTAGATGCAAGGGGACAGGGATCCTACGAACAGTACTTC
TRBV11-2	14	-	-	TRBJ2-3	CASSLKRGWHTQYF	TGTGCCAGCAGCTTAAAACGGGGTTGGCATACGCAGTACTTT
TRBV6-5	14	-	-	TRBJ1-1	CASRNPLGEAKAFF	TGTGCCAGCCGGAACCCCTTGGGGGAAGCAAAAGCTTTCTTT
TRBV11-1	13	-	-	TRBJ1-5	CASSIDNNRPQHF	TGTGCTAGCAGCATAGACAACAATCGGCCCCAACATTTT
TRBV7-9	14	few	-	TRBJ1-5	CASSFGRSGQPQHF	TGTGCCAGCAGCTTCGGAAGGAGCGGCCAGCCCCAGCATTTT
TRBV11-1	15	-	-	TRBJ1-1	CVSNPGTSGLTEAFF	TGTGTCAGCAATCCCGGGACCTCGGGGCTAACTGAAGCTTTCTTT
TRBV6-5	13	many	-	TRBJ1-2	CASSYSRSYGYTF	TGTGCCAGCAGTTACTCGAGGAGCTATGGCTACACCTTC
TRBV27	15	-	TRBD1	TRBJ1-1	CASSDLPGQMKGAFF	TGTGCCAGCAGCGACCTCCCGGGACAGATGAAGGGAGCTTTCTTT
TRBV10-2	15	many	-	TRBJ2-2	CASHSGREGTGELFF	TGCGCCAGTCATAGCGGAAGAGAGGGCACCGGGGAGCTGTTTTTT
TRBV5-1	14	few	-	TRBJ1-2	CASSLGEPQYGYTF	TGCGCCAGCAGCTTGGGGGAGCCCCAATATGGCTACACCTTC
TRBV5-4	15	-	TRBD2	TRBJ2-1	CASSRLAGVSGEQFF	TGTGCCAGCAGCCGACTAGCGGGAGTATCGGGAGAGCAGTTCTTC
TRBV6-5	17	many	TRBD1	TRBJ1-6	CASSYTIGTGVNSPLHF	TGTGCCAGCAGTTACACGATAGGCACAGGGGTCAATTCACCCCTCCACTTT
TRBV6-6	16	few	TRBD2	TRBJ2-1	CASSYGSASGDNEQFF	TGTGCCAGCAGTTACGGATCGGCTAGCGGTGACAATGAGCAGTTCTTC
TRBV24-1	15	many	-	TRBJ2-2	CATSDGSRDTGELFF	TGTGCCACCAGTGATGGGAGCAGGGACACCGGGGAGCTGTTTTTT
TRBV28	16	-	TRBD1	TRBJ1-3	CTSRGRGVGSGNTIYF	TGTACCAGCAGGGGGCGGGGAGTAGGTTCGGGAAACACCATATATTTT
TRBV11-2	15	many	-	TRBJ2-5	CASSLAPEVRETQYF	TGTGCCAGCAGCTTAGCCCCGGAAGTCCGAGAGACCCAGTACTTC
TRBV4-1	14	-	-	TRBJ2-7	CASSPQLAWYEQYF	TGCGCCAGCAGCCCCCAGCTAGCCTGGTACGAGCAGTACTTC
TRBV28	16	-	-	TRBJ2-2	CASSHPGGHGTGEPFF	TGTGCCAGCAGTCACCCTGGGGGTCATGGCACCGGGGAGCCGTTTTTT